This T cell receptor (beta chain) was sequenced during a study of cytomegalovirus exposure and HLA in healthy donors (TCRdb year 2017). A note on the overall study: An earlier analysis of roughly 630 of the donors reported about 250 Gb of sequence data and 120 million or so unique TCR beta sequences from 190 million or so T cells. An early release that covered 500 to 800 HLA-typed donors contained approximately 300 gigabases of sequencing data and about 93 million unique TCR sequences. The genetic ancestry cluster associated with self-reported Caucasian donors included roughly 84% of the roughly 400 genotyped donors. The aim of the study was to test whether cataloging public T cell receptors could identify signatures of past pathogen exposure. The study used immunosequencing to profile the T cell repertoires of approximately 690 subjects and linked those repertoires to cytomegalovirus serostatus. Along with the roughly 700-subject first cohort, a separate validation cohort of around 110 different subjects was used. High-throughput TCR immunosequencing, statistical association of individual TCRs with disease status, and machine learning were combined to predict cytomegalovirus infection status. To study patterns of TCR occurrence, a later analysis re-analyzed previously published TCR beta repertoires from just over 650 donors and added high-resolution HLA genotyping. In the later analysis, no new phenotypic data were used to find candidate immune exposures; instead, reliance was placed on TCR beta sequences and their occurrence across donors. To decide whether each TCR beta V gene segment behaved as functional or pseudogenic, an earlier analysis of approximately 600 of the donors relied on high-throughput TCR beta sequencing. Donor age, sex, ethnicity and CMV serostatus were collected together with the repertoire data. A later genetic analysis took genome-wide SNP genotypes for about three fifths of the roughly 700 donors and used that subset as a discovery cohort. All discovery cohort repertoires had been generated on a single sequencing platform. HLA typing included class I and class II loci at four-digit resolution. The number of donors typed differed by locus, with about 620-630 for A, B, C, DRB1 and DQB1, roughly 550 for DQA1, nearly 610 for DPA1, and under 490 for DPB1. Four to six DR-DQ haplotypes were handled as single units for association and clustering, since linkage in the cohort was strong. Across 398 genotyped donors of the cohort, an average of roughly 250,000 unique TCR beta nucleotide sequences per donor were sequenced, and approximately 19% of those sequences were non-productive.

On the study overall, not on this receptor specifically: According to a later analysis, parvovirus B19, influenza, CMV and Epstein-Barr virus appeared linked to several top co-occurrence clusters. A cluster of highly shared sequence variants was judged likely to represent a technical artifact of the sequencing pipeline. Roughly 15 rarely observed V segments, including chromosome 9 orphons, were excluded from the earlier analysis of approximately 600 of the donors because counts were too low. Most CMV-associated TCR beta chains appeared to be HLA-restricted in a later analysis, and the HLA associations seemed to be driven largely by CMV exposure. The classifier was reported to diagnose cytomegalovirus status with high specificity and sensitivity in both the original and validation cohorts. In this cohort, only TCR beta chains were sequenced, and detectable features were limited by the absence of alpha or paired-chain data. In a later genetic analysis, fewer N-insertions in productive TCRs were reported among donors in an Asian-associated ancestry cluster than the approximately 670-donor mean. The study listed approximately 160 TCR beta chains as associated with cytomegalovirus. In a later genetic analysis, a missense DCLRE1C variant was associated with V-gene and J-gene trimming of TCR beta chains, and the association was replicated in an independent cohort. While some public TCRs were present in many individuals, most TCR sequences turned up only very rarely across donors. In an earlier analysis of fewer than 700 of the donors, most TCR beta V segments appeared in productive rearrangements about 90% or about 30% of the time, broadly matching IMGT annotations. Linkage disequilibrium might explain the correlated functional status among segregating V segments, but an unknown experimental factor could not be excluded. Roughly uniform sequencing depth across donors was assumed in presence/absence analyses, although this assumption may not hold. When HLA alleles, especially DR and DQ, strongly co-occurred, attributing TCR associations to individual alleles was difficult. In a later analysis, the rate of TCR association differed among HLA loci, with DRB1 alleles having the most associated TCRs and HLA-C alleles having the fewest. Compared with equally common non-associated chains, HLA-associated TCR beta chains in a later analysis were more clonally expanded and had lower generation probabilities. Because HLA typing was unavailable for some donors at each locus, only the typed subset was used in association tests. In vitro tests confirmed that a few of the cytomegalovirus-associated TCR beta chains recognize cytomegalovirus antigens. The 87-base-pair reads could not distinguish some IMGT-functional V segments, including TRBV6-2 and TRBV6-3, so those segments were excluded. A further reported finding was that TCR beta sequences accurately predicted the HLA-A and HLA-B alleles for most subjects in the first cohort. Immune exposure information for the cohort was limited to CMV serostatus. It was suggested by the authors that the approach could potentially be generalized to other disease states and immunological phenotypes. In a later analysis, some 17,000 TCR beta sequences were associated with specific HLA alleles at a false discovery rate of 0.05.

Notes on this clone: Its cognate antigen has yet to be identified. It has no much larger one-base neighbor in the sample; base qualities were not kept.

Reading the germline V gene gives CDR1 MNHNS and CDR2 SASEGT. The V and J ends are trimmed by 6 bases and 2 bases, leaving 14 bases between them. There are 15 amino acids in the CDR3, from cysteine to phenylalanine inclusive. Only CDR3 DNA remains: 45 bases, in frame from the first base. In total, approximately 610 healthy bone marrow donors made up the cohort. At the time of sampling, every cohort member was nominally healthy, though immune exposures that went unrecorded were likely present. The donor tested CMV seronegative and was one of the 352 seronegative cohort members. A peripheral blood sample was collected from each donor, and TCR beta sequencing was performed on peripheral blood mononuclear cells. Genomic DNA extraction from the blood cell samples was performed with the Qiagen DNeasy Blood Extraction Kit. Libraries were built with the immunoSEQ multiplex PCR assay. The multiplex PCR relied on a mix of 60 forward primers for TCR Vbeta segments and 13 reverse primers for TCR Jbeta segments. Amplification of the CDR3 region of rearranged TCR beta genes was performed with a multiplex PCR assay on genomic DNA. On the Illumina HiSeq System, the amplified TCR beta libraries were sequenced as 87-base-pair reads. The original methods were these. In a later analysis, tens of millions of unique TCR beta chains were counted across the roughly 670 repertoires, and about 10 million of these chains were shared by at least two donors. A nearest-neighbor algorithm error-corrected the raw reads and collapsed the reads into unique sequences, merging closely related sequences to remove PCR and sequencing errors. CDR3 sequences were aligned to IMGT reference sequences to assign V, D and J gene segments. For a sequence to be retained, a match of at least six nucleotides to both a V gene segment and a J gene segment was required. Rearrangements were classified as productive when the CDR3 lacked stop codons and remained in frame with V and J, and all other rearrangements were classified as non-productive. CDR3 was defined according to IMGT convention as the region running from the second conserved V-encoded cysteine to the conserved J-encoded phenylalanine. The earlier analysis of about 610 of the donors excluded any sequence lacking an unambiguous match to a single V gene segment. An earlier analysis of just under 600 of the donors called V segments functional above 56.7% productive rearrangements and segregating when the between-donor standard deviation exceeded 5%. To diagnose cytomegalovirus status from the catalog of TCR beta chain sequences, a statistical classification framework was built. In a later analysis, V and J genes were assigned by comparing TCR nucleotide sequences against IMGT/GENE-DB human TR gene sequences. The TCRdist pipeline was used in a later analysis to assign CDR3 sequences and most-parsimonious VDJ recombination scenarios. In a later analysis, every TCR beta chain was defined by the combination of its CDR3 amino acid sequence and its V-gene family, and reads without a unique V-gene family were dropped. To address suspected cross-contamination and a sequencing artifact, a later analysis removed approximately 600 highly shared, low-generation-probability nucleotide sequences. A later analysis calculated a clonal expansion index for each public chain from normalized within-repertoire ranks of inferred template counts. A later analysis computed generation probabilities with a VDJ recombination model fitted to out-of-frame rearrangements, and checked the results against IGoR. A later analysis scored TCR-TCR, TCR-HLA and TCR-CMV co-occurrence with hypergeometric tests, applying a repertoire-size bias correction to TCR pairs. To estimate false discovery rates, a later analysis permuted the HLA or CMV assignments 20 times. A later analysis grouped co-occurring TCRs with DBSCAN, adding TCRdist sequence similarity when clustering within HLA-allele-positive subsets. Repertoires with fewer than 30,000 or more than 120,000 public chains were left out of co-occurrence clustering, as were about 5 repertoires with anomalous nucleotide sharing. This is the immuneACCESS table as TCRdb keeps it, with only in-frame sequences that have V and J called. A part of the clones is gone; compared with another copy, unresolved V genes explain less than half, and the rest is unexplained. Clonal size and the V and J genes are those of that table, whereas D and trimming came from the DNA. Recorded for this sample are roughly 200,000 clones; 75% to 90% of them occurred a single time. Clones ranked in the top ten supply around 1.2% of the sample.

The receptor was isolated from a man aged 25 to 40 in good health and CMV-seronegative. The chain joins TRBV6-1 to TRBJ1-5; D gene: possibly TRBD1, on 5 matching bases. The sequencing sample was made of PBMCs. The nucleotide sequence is TGTGCCAGCAGAACCACAGGTCTCGGCAATCAGCCCCAGCATTTT. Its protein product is CASRTTGLGNQPQHF.